Listed below are T cell receptor beta chains from one sample, sequenced in a study of blood T cells in healthy people across ages. TCRdb re-analysed the 5' RACE reads in MiXCR, keeping a single row per CDR3 protein. The sample includes about 1 million distinct CDR3 sequences, about 23% of them seen just once. The data were also submitted as part of a second study, on T cells of mothers and their children.

Material: blood. These receptors were collected from a girl between 2 and 10 years old in good health. Each CDR3 is given with its conserved first and last residue. A D gene is named only where the DNA matches it firmly. Clone size, where shown, is once, few, many, or a class for clones that have expanded.

>TRBJ2-3|.|few|TRBV20-1
CSAPPTGLREKGTQYF
TGCAGTGCACCCCCAACGGGACTTCGTGAGAAGGGTACGCAGTATTTT
>TRBJ1-1|.|once|TRBV10-3
CAIRPLGGDAEAFF
TGTGCCATCAGGCCCCTGGGGGGGGACGCTGAAGCTTTCTTT
>TRBJ2-1|.|few|TRBV7-8
CASSLGPTESYNEQFF
TGTGCCAGCAGCTTAGGCCCCACAGAGTCCTACAATGAGCAGTTCTTC
>TRBJ2-2|TRBD1|few|TRBV6-6
CASSYGDRGNTGELFF
TGTGCCAGCAGTTACGGGGACAGGGGGAACACCGGGGAGCTGTTTTTT
>TRBJ1-2|TRBD1|.|TRBV4-3
CASSHQGGGMDGYTF
TGCGCCAGCAGCCACCAGGGGGGCGGTATGGATGGCTACACCTTC
>TRBJ1-3|TRBD1|.|TRBV7-8
CASSFTDRGPLSGNTIYF
TGTGCCAGCAGCTTCACTGACAGGGGCCCTCTCTCTGGAAACACCATATATTTT
>TRBJ1-6|.|.|TRBV6-1
CASSEDSYSPLHF
TGTGCCAGCAGTGAGGACAGTTATTCACCCCTCCACTTT
>TRBJ2-5|TRBD2|few|TRBV20-1
CSAFSGTRQETQYF
TGCAGTGCCTTTAGCGGGACCAGGCAAGAGACCCAGTACTTC
>TRBJ2-1|.|.|TRBV20-1
CSASQGSIAYNEQFF
TGCAGTGCTAGTCAGGGGAGTATCGCCTACAATGAGCAGTTCTTC
>TRBJ1-3|.|.|TRBV2
CASREDIINTIYF
TGTGCCAGCAGGGAAGACATCATAAACACCATATATTTT
>TRBJ1-2|.|many|TRBV28
CASSFVSGSNYGYTF
TGTGCCAGCAGTTTTGTCTCGGGGTCTAACTATGGCTACACCTTC
>TRBJ1-4|.|few|TRBV6-1
CASSPNLGQADNEKLFF
TGTGCCAGCAGTCCCAACCTTGGGCAGGCGGATAATGAAAAACTGTTTTTT
>TRBJ2-5|TRBD2|.|TRBV20-1
CSASKLAGQETQYF
TGCAGTGCTAGTAAACTAGCGGGGCAAGAGACCCAGTACTTC
>TRBJ1-2|.|.|TRBV20-1
CSARDLAAYGYTF
TGCAGTGCTAGAGATTTGGCAGCTTATGGCTACACCTTC
>TRBJ2-2|.|few|TRBV12-3/TRBV12-4
CASRGEGAGELFF
TGTGCCAGCAGGGGAGAGGGAGCCGGGGAGCTGTTTTTT
>TRBJ2-5|.|.|TRBV28
CASSYSGSGGGGQYF
TGTGCCAGCAGTTACTCGGGGAGTGGAGGAGGGGGGCAGTACTTC
>TRBJ2-3|.|few|TRBV5-6
CASSLGGSTGWAPSRDTQYF
TGTGCCAGCAGCTTGGGGGGGTCGACAGGATGGGCCCCCTCCAGAGATACGCAGTATTTT
>TRBJ2-6|.|.|TRBV12-3/TRBV12-4
CASSRDKASSGANVLTF
TGTGCCAGCAGTAGGGACAAGGCGAGCTCTGGGGCCAACGTCCTGACTTTC
>TRBJ2-2|.|few|TRBV29-1
CSVVGSKTGELFF
TGCAGCGTTGTGGGGTCAAAGACCGGGGAGCTGTTTTTT
>TRBJ1-2|.|few|TRBV29-1
CSVLPREGDYGYTF
TGCAGCGTTCTACCCAGGGAGGGTGACTATGGCTACACCTTC
>TRBJ2-5|.|.|TRBV7-9
CASSPGAKYTQHF
TGTGCCAGCAGCCCAGGGGCTAAGTACACCCAGCACTTC
>TRBJ2-5|.|many|TRBV4-1
CASSRESVRKETQYF
TGCGCCAGCAGCCGAGAATCGGTACGGAAAGAGACCCAGTACTTC
>TRBJ2-3|.|.|TRBV10-3
CAISEGASEGADTQYF
TGTGCCATCAGTGAGGGGGCTAGCGAAGGGGCAGATACGCAGTATTTT
>TRBJ2-5|TRBD2|.|TRBV28
CASSPLGAGAAETQYF
TGTGCCAGCAGTCCCTTGGGAGCGGGAGCGGCAGAGACCCAGTACTTC
>TRBJ1-2|.|few|TRBV12-3/TRBV12-4
CASSLALSNYGYTF
TGTGCCAGCAGTTTAGCGCTAAGTAACTATGGCTACACCTTC
>TRBJ1-1|.|.|TRBV6-2/TRBV6-3
CASSYNPQQGNTEAFF
TGTGCCAGCAGTTACAACCCCCAACAGGGAAACACTGAAGCTTTCTTT
>TRBJ2-2|TRBD2|.|TRBV5-1
CASSLAPSGGITGELFF
TGCGCCAGCAGCTTGGCCCCCAGCGGGGGAATCACCGGGGAGCTGTTTTTT
>TRBJ2-7|TRBD1|few|TRBV28
CASSRDRGHYEQYF
TGTGCCAGCAGCAGGGATAGGGGGCACTACGAGCAGTACTTC
>TRBJ2-5|.|many|TRBV28
CASTIPSGKTQYF
TGTGCCAGCACTATCCCTTCCGGAAAGACCCAGTACTTC
>TRBJ2-7|TRBD1|.|TRBV7-2
CASSVRQGYEQYF
TGTGCCAGCAGCGTTAGACAGGGCTACGAGCAGTACTTC
>TRBJ2-7|.|few|TRBV5-1
CASRSERGIRAYEQYF
TGCGCCAGCAGGTCAGAACGAGGCATTAGAGCCTACGAGCAGTACTTC
>TRBJ1-1|.|few|TRBV28
CASSLSGRAFF
TGTGCCAGCAGTTTATCTGGGAGGGCTTTCTTT
>TRBJ1-3|.|many|TRBV25-1
CASRGNTIYF
TGTGCCAGCAGGGGAAACACCATATATTTT
>TRBJ2-7|.|.|TRBV6-1
CASNPFPTTDNSYEQYF
TGTGCCAGCAATCCGTTTCCCACGACGGATAACTCCTACGAGCAGTACTTC
>TRBJ2-2|.|many|TRBV28
CASSFFTGELFF
TGTGCCAGCAGTTTTTTCACCGGGGAGCTGTTTTTT
>TRBJ2-5|TRBD1|.|TRBV6-6
CASSYEGRGLAKTQYF
TGTGCCAGCAGTTACGAGGGCAGGGGGCTGGCGAAGACCCAGTACTTC
>TRBJ1-6|.|.|TRBV27
CASSFGLENSPLHF
TGTGCCAGCAGTTTTGGGCTTGAGAATTCACCCCTCCACTTT
>TRBJ2-1|TRBD2|.|TRBV11-2
CASSLTPKGLAGVFEQFF
TGTGCCAGCAGCTTGACACCAAAGGGACTAGCGGGAGTTTTTGAGCAGTTCTTC
>TRBJ2-7|.|.|TRBV3-1
CASSQGPESSYEQYF
TGTGCCAGCAGCCAAGGACCGGAGAGCTCCTACGAGCAGTACTTC
>TRBJ2-4|.|few|TRBV7-3
CASRPPGENIQYF
TGTGCCAGCAGGCCTCCGGGAGAAAACATTCAGTACTTC
>TRBJ2-7|.|.|TRBV4-1
CASSHPLSYEQYF
TGCGCCAGCAGCCACCCATTGAGCTACGAGCAGTACTTC
>TRBJ2-1|TRBD1|.|TRBV29-1
CSVEGWTGGGYNEQFF
TGCAGCGTTGAAGGATGGACAGGGGGAGGCTACAATGAGCAGTTCTTC
>TRBJ2-4|.|.|TRBV2
CASSAAYKTKNIQYF
TGTGCCAGCAGTGCCGCCTACAAAACCAAAAACATTCAGTACTTC
>TRBJ1-2|.|many|TRBV2
CASSSENYGYTF
TGTGCCAGCAGTTCAGAGAACTATGGCTACACCTTC
>TRBJ2-7|.|.|TRBV6-1
CASSDRLTYEQYF
TGTGCCAGCAGTGACCGGCTCACCTACGAGCAGTACTTC
>TRBJ2-5|.|once|TRBV7-8
CASTKKPGATQETQYF
TGTGCCAGCACCAAAAAACCCGGGGCAACCCAAGAGACCCAGTACTTC
>TRBJ1-1|.|.|TRBV7-9
CASSEFRLGGPTEAFF
TGTGCCAGCAGCGAATTCCGTCTCGGGGGGCCCACTGAAGCTTTCTTT
>TRBJ2-1|TRBD1|few|TRBV29-1
CSVERDRAPYNEQFF
TGCAGCGTTGAGAGAGACAGGGCCCCCTACAATGAGCAGTTCTTC
>TRBJ2-7|.|.|TRBV5-4
CASSLGPNLDYEQYF
TGTGCCAGCAGCTTGGGACCGAACCTGGACTACGAGCAGTACTTC
>TRBJ1-2|.|few|TRBV24-1
CATSGPRSNYGNTF
TGTGCCACCAGTGGGCCTCGATCTAACTATGGCAACACCTTC
>TRBJ2-1|.|.|TRBV11-2
CASSLVPNEQFF
TGTGCCAGCAGCTTAGTTCCCAATGAGCAGTTCTTC
>TRBJ2-1|.|.|TRBV5-1
CASTKEDQEQFF
TGCGCCAGCACAAAGGAGGATCAAGAGCAGTTCTTC
>TRBJ2-1|TRBD1|.|TRBV6-6
CASSPYGQGGEQFF
TGTGCCAGCAGTCCCTACGGACAGGGGGGTGAGCAGTTCTTC
>TRBJ2-2|.|few|TRBV6-1
CASRVGPTTGELFF
TGTGCCAGCAGGGTGGGACCGACCACCGGGGAGCTGTTTTTT
>TRBJ1-3|TRBD1|.|TRBV28
CASSSPGTGGNTIYF
TGTGCCAGCAGTTCCCCCGGGACAGGAGGAAACACCATATATTTT
>TRBJ2-5|.|few|TRBV3-1
CASSQVQGGFGKTQYF
TGTGCCAGCAGCCAAGTTCAGGGGGGGTTCGGGAAGACCCAGTACTTC
>TRBJ2-7|TRBD1|.|TRBV5-6
CASSVDRGAYEQYF
TGTGCCAGCAGCGTGGACAGGGGGGCCTACGAGCAGTACTTC
>TRBJ1-2|TRBD1|.|TRBV20-1
CSARETGGYGYTF
TGCAGTGCTAGAGAGACAGGGGGCTATGGCTACACCTTC
>TRBJ1-1|.|.|TRBV7-2
CASSFYSGRTEAFF
TGTGCCAGCAGCTTTTATTCCGGGAGAACTGAAGCTTTCTTT
>TRBJ1-1|.|.|TRBV10-3
CAIRTQGKLTEAFF
TGTGCCATCAGAACGCAGGGAAAATTGACTGAAGCTTTCTTT